One sample yielded the 3 T cell receptor beta chains listed below, sequenced in a study of Ad26.COV2.S vaccination and SARS-CoV-2 variants. Here immunoSEQ multiplex PCR was the method, and the copy in TCRdb shows in-frame clones only, minus some. The sample lists more than 300,000 clones; about 86% were seen once. Sample treatment: roughly 18 received Ad26.COV2.S at low or high dose, single or two shots; several received placebo; per-sample allocation not given. Sampling occurred on day 63 after the first vaccine or placebo injection. Source: peripheral blood, taken in a trial of Ad26.COV2.S vaccine versus placebo. Receptor source: a person aged 18-60 years who received the Ad26.COV2.S COVID-19 vaccine or a placebo.

The V and J genes are TRBV24-1 and TRBJ2-5, with a tentative D call TRBD1 (6 bases). The CDR3 is 17 amino acids. The V gene's germline CDR1 is KGHDR and CDR2 SFDVKD. V was cut by 3 bases and J by 3 bases, with 19 bases left in between. The CDR3 nucleotides are TGTGCCACCAGTGATCCCCGGTCAGGGGTCGGTAAAGAGACCCAGTACTTC. Amino acids: CATSDPRSGVGKETQYF.

The genes are TRBV6-6 and TRBJ2-2; TRBD2 is a possible D gene (5 bases). The CDR3 covers 24 residues. V was shortened by 5 bases and J by 3 bases, with 40 bases between the two germline ends. Germline lookup yields CDR1 MNHNY and CDR2 SVGAGI (reference sequence). The CDR3 DNA is TGTGCCAGCAGTCCCCGACGCAAATATGATGACGATCAGTGGGTAGCGCCCTACACCGGGGAGCTGTTTTTT. This codes for CASSPRRKYDDDQWVAPYTGELFF.

A note on this clone: Germline and junction disagree at one end, which may indicate a read error. The chain combines TRBV4-1 with TRBJ1-4, with 9 positions matching TRBD1. The CDR3 spans 15 residues. The V gene's germline CDR1 is MGHRA and CDR2 YSYEKL. CDR3 in amino acids: CASSQVGTGREKLFF. The CDR3 region has the DNA TGCGCCAGCAGTCAAGTGGGGACAGGGCGTGAAAAACTGTTTTTT.